This TCR beta chain was sequenced for a study of Ad26.COV2.S vaccination and SARS-CoV-2 variants. Treatment described: approximately 18 received Ad26.COV2.S at low or high dose, single or two shots; about 5 received placebo; per-sample allocation not given. Collection of samples fell on day 63 after the first vaccine or placebo injection. Whoever gave the sample was an adult aged 18-55 years in Boston. Generated by immunoSEQ multiplex PCR, the TCRdb table keeps only in-frame clones and is missing some. This table holds roughly 350,000 clones, around 87% found once. Germline CDR1 reads LNHNV; CDR2 reads YYDKDF (reference sequence). The CDR3 has 11 amino acids. V was shortened by 4 bases and J by 7 bases, with 7 bases between the two germline ends.

This sample comprised peripheral blood, obtained in a trial of Ad26.COV2.S vaccine versus placebo. V gene TRBV15 combines with J gene TRBJ2-5; D unresolved. The receptor's source is a person aged 18-60 years who received the Ad26.COV2.S COVID-19 vaccine or a placebo. CDR3 residues: CATSTPGTQYF. The CDR3 bases are TGTGCCACCAGCACCCCCGGGACCCAGTACTTC.